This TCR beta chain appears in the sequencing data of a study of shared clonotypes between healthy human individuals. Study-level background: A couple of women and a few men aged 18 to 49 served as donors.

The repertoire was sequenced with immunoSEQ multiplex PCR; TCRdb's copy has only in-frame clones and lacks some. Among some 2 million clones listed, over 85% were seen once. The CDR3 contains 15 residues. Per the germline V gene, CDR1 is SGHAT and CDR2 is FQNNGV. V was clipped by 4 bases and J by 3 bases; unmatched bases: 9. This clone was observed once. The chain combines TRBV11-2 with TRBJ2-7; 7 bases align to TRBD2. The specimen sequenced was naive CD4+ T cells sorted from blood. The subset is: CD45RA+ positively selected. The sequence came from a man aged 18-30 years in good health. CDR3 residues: CASSSKLTSSYEQYF. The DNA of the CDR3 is TGTGCCAGCAGCTCGAAACTGACTAGCAGCTACGAGCAGTACTTC.